The present T cell receptor beta chain was sequenced within a study of PD-1 blockade in classical Hodgkin lymphoma. Turning to this clone: Its antigen is as yet unknown.

Sequenced by immunoSEQ multiplex PCR; TCRdb stores in-frame clones only, minus some. The data hold 90,000 or so clones, with 80% to 95% observed a single time. All patients experienced relapse after autologous stem cell transplantation, and brentuximab vedotin exposure was variable. Complete response, partial response or progressive disease were the best responses. Study conclusions and caveats: In CD4+ cells, TCR diversity went up significantly by C4D1, but in CD8+ cells it did not. Complete responders showed a baseline diversity that resembled the diversity of newly diagnosed patients. At baseline, newly diagnosed patients reportedly showed less TCR diversity than healthy donors.

This clonotype originated in a human donor with classical Hodgkin lymphoma. The starting material was peripheral blood mononuclear cells (PBMCs), obtained before the second cycle of nivolumab.

CDR3 sequence: CASAEQGQAFF. CDR3 nucleotide sequence: TGTGCCAGCGCTGAGCAGGGCCAAGCTTTCTTT. The chain couples TRBV6-5 to TRBJ1-1; a possible D gene is TRBD1 (5 bases). V was pared by 8 bases and J by 9 bases, with 13 bases between. This CDR3 is built from 11 residues. The V gene's germline CDR1 is MNHEY and CDR2 SVGAGI.